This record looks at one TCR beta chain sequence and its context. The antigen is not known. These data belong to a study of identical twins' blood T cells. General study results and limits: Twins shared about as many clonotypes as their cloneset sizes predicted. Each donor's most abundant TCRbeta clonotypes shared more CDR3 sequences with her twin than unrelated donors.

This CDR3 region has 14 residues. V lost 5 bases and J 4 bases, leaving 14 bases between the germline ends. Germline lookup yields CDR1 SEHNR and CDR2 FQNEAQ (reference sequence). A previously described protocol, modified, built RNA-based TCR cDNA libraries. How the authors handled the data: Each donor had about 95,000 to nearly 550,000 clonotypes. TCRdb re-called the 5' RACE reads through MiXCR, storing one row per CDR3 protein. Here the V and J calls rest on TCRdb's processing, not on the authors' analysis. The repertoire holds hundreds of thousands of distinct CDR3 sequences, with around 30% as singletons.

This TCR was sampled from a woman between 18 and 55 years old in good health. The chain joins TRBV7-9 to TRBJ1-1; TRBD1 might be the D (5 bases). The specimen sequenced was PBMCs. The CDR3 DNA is TGTGCCAGCAGCAAGTCGCAGGGTATCACTGAAGCTTTCTTT. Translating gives CASSKSQGITEAFF.